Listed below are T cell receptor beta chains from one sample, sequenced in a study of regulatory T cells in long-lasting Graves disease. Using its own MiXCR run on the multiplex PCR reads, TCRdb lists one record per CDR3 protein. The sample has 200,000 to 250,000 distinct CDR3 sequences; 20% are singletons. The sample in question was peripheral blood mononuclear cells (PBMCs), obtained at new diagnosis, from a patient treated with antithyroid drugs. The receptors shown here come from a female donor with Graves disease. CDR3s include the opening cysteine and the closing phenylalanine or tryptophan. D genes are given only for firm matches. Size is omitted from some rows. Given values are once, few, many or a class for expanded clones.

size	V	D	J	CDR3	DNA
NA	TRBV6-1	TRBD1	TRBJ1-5	CASSEGGLDRGHQPQHF	TGTGCCAGCAGTGAAGGAGGATTAGACAGGGGGCATCAGCCCCAGCATTTT
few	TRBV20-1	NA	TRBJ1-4	CSAPRSPATNEKLFF	TGCAGTGCCCCCCGGTCGCCCGCAACTAATGAAAAACTGTTTTTT
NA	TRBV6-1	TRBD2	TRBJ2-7	CASQGLAGDRPIVEQYF	TGTGCCAGCCAAGGACTAGCGGGAGATCGCCCCATTGTCGAGCAGTACTTC
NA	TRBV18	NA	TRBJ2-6	CASSPRSGTFSGANVLTF	TGTGCCAGCTCACCACGTTCAGGGACGTTCTCTGGGGCCAACGTCCTGACTTTC
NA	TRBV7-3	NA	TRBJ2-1	CASSLGVAAYNEQFF	TGTGCCAGCAGCTTAGGAGTAGCGGCCTACAATGAGCAGTTCTTC
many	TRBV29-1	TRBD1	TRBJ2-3	CSVQTGSTDTQYF	TGCAGCGTTCAGACAGGGTCAACAGATACGCAGTATTTT
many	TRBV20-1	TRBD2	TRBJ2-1	CSARDQLAGDYNEQFF	TGCAGTGCTAGAGATCAGCTAGCGGGGGATTACAATGAGCAGTTCTTC
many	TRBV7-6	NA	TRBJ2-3	CASSSSGITDTQYF	TGTGCCAGCAGCTCGAGCGGTATCACAGATACGCAGTATTTT
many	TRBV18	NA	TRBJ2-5	CASSPSATQETQYF	TGTGCCAGCTCACCATCGGCTACCCAAGAGACCCAGTACTTC
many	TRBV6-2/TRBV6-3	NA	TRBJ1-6	CASSDGTYSPLHF	TGTGCCAGCAGTGACGGGACGTATTCACCCCTCCACTTT
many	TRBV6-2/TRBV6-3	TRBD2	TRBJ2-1	CASSRLAGGRGEQFF	TGTGCCAGCAGTCGACTAGCGGGGGGGCGGGGTGAGCAGTTCTTC
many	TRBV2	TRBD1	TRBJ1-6	CASRATGTAYSPLHF	TGTGCCAGCAGAGCTACCGGGACAGCATATTCACCCCTCCACTTT
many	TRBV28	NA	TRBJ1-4	CASSLARVDEKLFF	TGTGCCAGCAGTTTGGCCAGGGTCGATGAAAAACTGTTTTTT
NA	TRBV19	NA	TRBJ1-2	CASSIKHFYGYTF	TGTGCCAGTAGTATAAAACATTTCTATGGCTACACCTTC
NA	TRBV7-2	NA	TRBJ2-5	CASSLAGLQETQYF	TGTGCCAGCAGTTTAGCAGGGCTCCAAGAGACCCAGTACTTC
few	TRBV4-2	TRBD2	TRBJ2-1	CASSQEVVAGGNEQFF	TGTGCCAGCAGCCAAGAAGTGGTAGCGGGGGGCAATGAGCAGTTCTTC
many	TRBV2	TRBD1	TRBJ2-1	CASTLLQGDNEQFF	TGTGCCAGCACCCTTCTCCAGGGGGATAATGAGCAGTTCTTC
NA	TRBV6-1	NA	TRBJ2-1	CASKGPNNEQFF	TGTGCCAGCAAGGGACCAAACAATGAGCAGTTCTTC
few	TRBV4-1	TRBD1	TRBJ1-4	CASSQDFQDRVLEKLFF	TGCGCCAGCAGCCAAGACTTCCAGGACAGGGTTTTGGAAAAACTGTTTTTT